This paragraph covers one T cell receptor (beta chain) sequence. Its antigen is as yet unknown. The sample originates from a study of CD8+CD57+ T cells in acquired aplastic anemia. Overall study context: When averaged, DNA from sorted CD4+ and CD8+ cells came to around 3 ug. Findings and limits, study-wide: The same twenty-nine CD8+ CDR3 sequences occurred in patients and in controls.

Previously, flow cytometry had revealed CD8+CD57+ cell expansion in the patients chosen for sequencing. No therapy was given to patients before blood sampling. Profiles of TCR beta VDJ and CDR3 were generated from a genomic DNA template. MiXCR, run by TCRdb on the reads, gives a single entry per CDR3 protein. The sample records about 120,000 distinct CDR3 sequences, 58% being singletons. This clonotype originated in a human donor with aplastic anemia. Sequencing was performed on sorted CD4+, CD8+, or CD8+CD57+ T cells (not recorded which) from PBMCs.

CDR3 residues: CATSDPGTDTQYF. The CDR3 DNA reads as TGTGCCACCAGTGATCCAGGCACAGATACGCAGTATTTT. This chain connects TRBV24-1 to TRBJ2-3, with D unclear. V was cut by 3 bases and J by 1 base, with 4 bases left in between. This CDR3 comprises 13 residues. Looked up from germline, CDR1 is KGHDR and CDR2 is SFDVKD.